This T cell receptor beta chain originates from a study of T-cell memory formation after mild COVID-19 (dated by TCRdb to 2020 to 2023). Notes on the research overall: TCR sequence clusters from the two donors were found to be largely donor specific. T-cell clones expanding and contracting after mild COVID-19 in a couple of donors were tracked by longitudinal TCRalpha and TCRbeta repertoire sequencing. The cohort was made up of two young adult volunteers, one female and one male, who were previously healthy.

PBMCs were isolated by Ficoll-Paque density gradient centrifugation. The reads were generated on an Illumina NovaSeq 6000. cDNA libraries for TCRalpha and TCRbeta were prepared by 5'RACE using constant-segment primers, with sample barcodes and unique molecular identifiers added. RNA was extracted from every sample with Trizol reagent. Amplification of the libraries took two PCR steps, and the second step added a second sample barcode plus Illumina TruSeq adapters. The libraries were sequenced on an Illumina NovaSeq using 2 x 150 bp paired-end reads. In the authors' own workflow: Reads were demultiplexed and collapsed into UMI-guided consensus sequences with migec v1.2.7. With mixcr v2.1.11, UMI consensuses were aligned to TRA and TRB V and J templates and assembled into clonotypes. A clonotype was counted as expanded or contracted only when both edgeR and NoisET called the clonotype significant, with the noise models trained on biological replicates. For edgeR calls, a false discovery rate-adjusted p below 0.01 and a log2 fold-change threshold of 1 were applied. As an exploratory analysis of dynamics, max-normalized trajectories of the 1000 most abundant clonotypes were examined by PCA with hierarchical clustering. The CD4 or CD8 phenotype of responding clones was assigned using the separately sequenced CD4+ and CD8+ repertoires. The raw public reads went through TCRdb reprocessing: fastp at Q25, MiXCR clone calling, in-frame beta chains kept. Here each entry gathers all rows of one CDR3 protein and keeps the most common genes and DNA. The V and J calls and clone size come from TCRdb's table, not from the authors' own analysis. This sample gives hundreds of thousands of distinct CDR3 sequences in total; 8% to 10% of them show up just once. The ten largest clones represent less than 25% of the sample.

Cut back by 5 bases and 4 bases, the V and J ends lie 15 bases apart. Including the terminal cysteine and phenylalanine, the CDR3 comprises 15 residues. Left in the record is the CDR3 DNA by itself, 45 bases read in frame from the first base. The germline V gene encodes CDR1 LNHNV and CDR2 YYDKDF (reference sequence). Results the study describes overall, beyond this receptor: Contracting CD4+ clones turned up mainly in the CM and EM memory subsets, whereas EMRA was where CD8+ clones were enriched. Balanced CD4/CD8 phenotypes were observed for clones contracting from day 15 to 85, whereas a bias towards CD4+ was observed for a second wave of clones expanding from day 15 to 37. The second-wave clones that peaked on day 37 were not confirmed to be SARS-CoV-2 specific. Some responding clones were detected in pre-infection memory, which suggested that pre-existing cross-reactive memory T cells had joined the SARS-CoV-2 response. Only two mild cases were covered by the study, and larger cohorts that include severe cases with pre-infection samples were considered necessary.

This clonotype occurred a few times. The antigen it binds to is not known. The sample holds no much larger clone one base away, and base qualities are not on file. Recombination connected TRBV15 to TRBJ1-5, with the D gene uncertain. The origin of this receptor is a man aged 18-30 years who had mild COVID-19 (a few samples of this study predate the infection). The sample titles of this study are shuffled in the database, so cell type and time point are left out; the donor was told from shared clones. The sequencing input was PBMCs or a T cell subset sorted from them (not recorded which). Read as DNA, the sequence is TGTGCCACCAGCTTCCGGTGGGGTGGAAATCAGCCCCAGCATTTT. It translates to CATSFRWGGNQPQHF.